The 15 T cell receptor beta chains given below trace back to one sample, sequenced in a study of blood T cells in healthy people across ages. Primers used in a second PCR of about 6 to 11 cycles were a sample-barcoded 5' primer and a J-beta primer mix. A single record per CDR3 protein comes from TCRdb applying MiXCR to the 5' RACE reads. The sample lists over 700,000 distinct CDR3 sequences, roughly 50% occurring once. The sequenced sample was blood. The receptors derive from a man older than 75 in good health.

In its sample, this clonotype was seen a few times. This rearrangement joins TRBV20-1 to TRBJ1-6, with D tentatively TRBD1 (5 bases). Germline assignment: CDR1 DFQATT and CDR2 SNEGSKA (reference sequence). CDR3 length: 16 residues. The V end lost 2 bases, the J end lost 1 base, and 12 bases lay between the germline ends. The CDR3 DNA is TGCAGTGCTAGAACCGGGGAGGGGTCCTATAATTCACCCCTCCACTTT. Translated, it gives CSARTGEGSYNSPLHF.

The chain uses TRBV12-5 and TRBJ1-5, with no clear D. Trimming removed 1 base at V and 7 bases at J, with 8 bases between. The CDR3 consists of 13 residues. Germline V CDR1 and CDR2: LGHNT, FRNRAP. The chain's CDR3 is CASGLGVGQPQHF. CDR3 bases: TGTGCTAGTGGTTTGGGGGTCGGGCAGCCCCAGCATTTT.

This rearrangement joins TRBV27 to TRBJ2-1, with D maybe TRBD1 (6 bases). Trimming cost V 5 bases and J 8 bases, with 22 bases left between them. CDR3 length: 16 amino acids. Germline CDR1 is MNHEY and CDR2 is SMNVEV (reference sequence). CDR3: CASSPEGTRTRHEQFF. CDR3 sequence (DNA): TGTGCCAGCAGTCCAGAAGGGACAAGGACCCGGCATGAGCAGTTCTTC.

This sequence joins TRBV6-2 or TRBV6-3 and TRBJ2-3, with 8 bases that match TRBD2. Germline V gene sequence: CDR1 MNHEY, CDR2 SVGEGT. Trimming at V came to 9 bases and at J to 14 bases, leaving 19 bases not matched to a gene. The length of the CDR3 is 14 residues. The CDR3: CASFQSGSVGDAYF. CDR3 nucleotides: TGTGCCAGTTTTCAAAGCGGGAGTGTCGGAGACGCGTATTTT.

This chain links TRBV20-1 with TRBJ2-3, with D possibly being TRBD2 (6 bases). CDR3 size: 18 residues. The germline V gene encodes CDR1 DFQATT and CDR2 SNEGSKA (reference sequence). With 0 bases removed from V and 14 bases from J, the gap between germline ends came to 33 bases. DNA of the CDR3: TGCAGTGCTAGAGATTCAGGACCTCGTTCGGGGGATCACAGATACGCGTATTTT. It translates to CSARDSGPRSGDHRYAYF.

The chain recombines TRBV18 with TRBJ2-7; D not resolved. The J call is doubtful: the DNA matches TRBJ2-5 better. Germline V gene data show CDR1 as KGHSH and CDR2 as LQKENI. The CDR3 extends over 13 amino acids. The CDR3 spells CASPPGDQETQYF. In nucleotides, the CDR3 is TGTGCCAGCCCCCCTGGGGATCAAGAGACCCAGTACTTC.

This clonotype has only a few counts. The chain couples TRBV3-1 to TRBJ2-7; 10 bases are a match to TRBD2. V shed 3 bases, J shed 6 bases, and the junction held 11 bases outside the gene matches. Germline assignment: CDR1 LGHDT and CDR2 YNNKEL (reference sequence). The CDR3 length is 16 residues. Written as DNA, the CDR3 is TGTGCCAGCAGCCAGAGGACGGCTAGCGGGAGTGGCGAGCAGTACTTC. Residues: CASSQRTASGSGEQYF.

This clonotype was counted only a few times. This sequence joins TRBV4-1 and TRBJ2-6; no clear D gene. The length of the CDR3 is 15 residues. V dropped 4 bases and J dropped 4 bases, with 11 bases sitting between them. Germline CDR1 MGHRA, CDR2 YSYEKL. This chain's CDR3 is CASSLNANGANVLTF. The CDR3 bases are TGCGCCAGCAGCCTGAATGCGAACGGGGCCAACGTCCTGACTTTC.

This rearrangement joins TRBV7-2 to TRBJ1-1; D gene ambiguous. Trimming cost V 0 bases and J 7 bases, with 24 bases left between them. CDR3 length equals 18 residues. Germline CDR1 is SGHTA and CDR2 is FQGNSA. DNA of the CDR3: TGTGCCAGCAGCTTAGCCGCAAGAGCCGGACGTGAACATAGTGAAGCTTTCTTT. Amino acid sequence: CASSLAARAGREHSEAFF.

The CDR3 is CASSHPAPREPWEQYF. DNA for the CDR3: TGTGCCAGCAGCCACCCCGCACCGCGGGAGCCCTGGGAGCAGTACTTC. This sequence joins TRBV3-1 and TRBJ2-7; 7 nucleotides agree with TRBD2. The length of the CDR3 is 16 residues. Germline trimming cut 3 bases from V and 7 bases from J; bases unmatched to any gene: 15. Per germline, CDR1 LGHDT and CDR2 YNNKEL (reference sequence).

The rearrangement links TRBV5-1 to TRBJ2-7, with D perhaps matching TRBD2 (5 bases). The germline gives CDR1 SGHRS, CDR2 YFSETQ. The V end lost 2 bases, the J end lost 3 bases, and 12 bases lay between the germline ends. The CDR3 is 14 amino acids. The DNA of the CDR3 is TGCGCCAGCAGCTTCGGGATCGTTAACTACGAGCAGTACTTC. This gives the protein CASSFGIVNYEQYF.

The chain couples TRBV12-3 or TRBV12-4 to TRBJ2-2; 9 bases are shared with TRBD2. The CDR3 length is 16 residues. The J segment lost 3 bases and the V segment lost 6 bases, leaving 8 bases of the junction unmatched. The DNA of the CDR3 is TGTGCCAGCAGCCCCGGGGGACTAGCAGACACCGGGGAGCTGTTTTTT. It is translated as CASSPGGLADTGELFF.

The sample holds a few counts of this clonotype. This sequence joins TRBV5-1 and TRBJ2-1; 7 bases line up with TRBD2. This CDR3 spans 16 amino acids. The germline CDR1 and CDR2 sequences are SGHRS and YFSETQ. Germline trimming cut 3 bases from V and 2 bases from J; bases unmatched to any gene: 8. CDR3 loop: CASSSALAEAYNEQFF. In DNA form, the CDR3 reads TGCGCCAGCAGCTCGGCTCTAGCGGAGGCCTACAATGAGCAGTTCTTC.

This rearrangement joins TRBV9 to TRBJ2-2, with 11 bases aligning to TRBD2. Germline V CDR1 and CDR2: SGDLS, YYNGEE. This CDR3 comprises 16 residues. Losses at the gene ends were 2 bases for V and 5 bases for J; bases not matched to a gene: 5. In DNA form, the CDR3 reads TGTGCCAGCAGCGTTTTAGCGGGAGGGCGGACCGGGGAGCTGTTTTTT. Its protein product is CASSVLAGGRTGELFF.

This clonotype was detected only a few times. V usage is TRBV5-5 and J usage is TRBJ2-7; D might be TRBD1 (6 bases). CDR1 is SGHKS, CDR2 YYEKEE, per germline (reference sequence). The ends were cut back, 2 bases at V and 6 bases at J, with 12 bases in the middle. The CDR3 is made up of 13 amino acids. The CDR3 DNA reads TGTGCCAGCAGCTTTCAGGGGTTCTCCGAGCAGTACTTC. Residues: CASSFQGFSEQYF.